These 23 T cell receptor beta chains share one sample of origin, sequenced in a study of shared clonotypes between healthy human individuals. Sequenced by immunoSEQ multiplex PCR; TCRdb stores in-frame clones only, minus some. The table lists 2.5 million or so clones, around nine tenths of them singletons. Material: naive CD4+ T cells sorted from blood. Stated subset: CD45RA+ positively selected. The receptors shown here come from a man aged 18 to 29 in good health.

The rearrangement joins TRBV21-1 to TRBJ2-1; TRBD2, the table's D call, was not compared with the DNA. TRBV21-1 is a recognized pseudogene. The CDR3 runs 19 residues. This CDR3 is CASSKLGTPWAGYYNEQFF. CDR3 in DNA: TGTGCCAGCAGCAAACTCGGAACTCCTTGGGCGGGATACTACAATGAGCAGTTCTTC.

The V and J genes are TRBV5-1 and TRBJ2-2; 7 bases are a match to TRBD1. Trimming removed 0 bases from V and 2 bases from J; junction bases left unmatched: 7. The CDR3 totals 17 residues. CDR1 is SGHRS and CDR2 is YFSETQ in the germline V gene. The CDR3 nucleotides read TGCGCCAGCAGCTTGGCAGGACAGGTGGCTAACACCGGGGAGCTGTTTTTT. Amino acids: CASSLAGQVANTGELFF. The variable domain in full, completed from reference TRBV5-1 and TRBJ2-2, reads KAGVTQTPRYLIKTRGQQVTLSCSPISGHRSVSWYQQTPGQGLQFLFEYFSETQRNKGNFPGRFSGRQFSNSRSEMNVSTLELGDSALYLCASSLAGQVANTGELFFGEGSRLTVL.

The CDR3 nucleotides are TGTGCCAGCAGGGGGTCGGTTCCAACTAATGAAAAACTGTTTTTT. It specifies CASRGSVPTNEKLFF. The V and J genes are TRBV2 and TRBJ1-4; the D is unclear. Germline CDR1 and CDR2: SNHLY and FYNNEI. The CDR3 length is 15 residues. Trimming stripped 6 bases from V and 0 bases from J, with 11 bases between.

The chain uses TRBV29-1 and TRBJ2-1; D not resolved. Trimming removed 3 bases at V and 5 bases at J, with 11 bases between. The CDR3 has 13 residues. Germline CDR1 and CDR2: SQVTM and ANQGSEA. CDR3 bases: TGCAGCGTTGAGCGGAGTAGCAACAATGAGCAGTTCTTC. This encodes CSVERSSNNEQFF.

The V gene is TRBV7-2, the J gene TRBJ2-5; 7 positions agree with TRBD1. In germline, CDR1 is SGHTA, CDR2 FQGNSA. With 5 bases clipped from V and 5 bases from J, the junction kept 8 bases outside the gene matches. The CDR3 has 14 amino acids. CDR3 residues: CASSARGGRETQYF. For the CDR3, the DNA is TGTGCCAGCAGCGCTAGAGGGGGCCGGGAGACCCAGTACTTC.

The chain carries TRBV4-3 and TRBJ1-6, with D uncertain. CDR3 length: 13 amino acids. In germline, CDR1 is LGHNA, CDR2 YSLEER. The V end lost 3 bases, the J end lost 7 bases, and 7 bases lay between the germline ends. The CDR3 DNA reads TGCGCCAGCAGCCACCCTGGGAATTCACCCCTCCACTTT. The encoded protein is CASSHPGNSPLHF.

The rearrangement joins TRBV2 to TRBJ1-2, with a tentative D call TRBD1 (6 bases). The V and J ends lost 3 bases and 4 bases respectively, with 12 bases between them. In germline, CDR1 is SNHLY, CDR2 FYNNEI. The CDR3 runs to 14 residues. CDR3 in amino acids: CASSEIGGSYGYTF. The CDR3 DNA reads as TGTGCCAGCAGTGAGATAGGGGGGTCCTATGGCTACACCTTC.

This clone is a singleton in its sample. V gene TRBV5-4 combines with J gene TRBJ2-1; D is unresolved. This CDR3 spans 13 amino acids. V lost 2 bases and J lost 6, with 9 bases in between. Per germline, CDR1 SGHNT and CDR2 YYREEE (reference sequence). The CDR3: CASSFQAGNEQFF. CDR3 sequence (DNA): TGTGCCAGCAGCTTCCAGGCAGGCAATGAGCAGTTCTTC.

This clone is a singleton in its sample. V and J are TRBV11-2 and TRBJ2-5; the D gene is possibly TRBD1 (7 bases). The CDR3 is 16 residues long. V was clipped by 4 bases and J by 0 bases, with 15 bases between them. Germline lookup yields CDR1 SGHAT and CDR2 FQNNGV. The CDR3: CASSSRGTPNQETQYF. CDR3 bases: TGTGCCAGCAGCTCCAGGGGGACTCCGAACCAAGAGACCCAGTACTTC.

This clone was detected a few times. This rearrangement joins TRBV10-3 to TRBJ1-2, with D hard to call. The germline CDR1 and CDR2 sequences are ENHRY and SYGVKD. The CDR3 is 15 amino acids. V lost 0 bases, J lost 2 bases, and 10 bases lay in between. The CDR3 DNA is TGTGCCATCAGTGAGTCGAGGGTTGGGAACTATGGCTACACCTTC. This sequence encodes CAISESRVGNYGYTF.

The CDR3: CASSLGDRALTAGNTIYF. CDR3 DNA sequence: TGTGCCAGCAGCTTAGGGGACAGGGCTCTAACTGCGGGAAACACCATATATTTT. This chain links TRBV7-9 with TRBJ1-3; 9 positions agree with TRBD1. Germline CDR1 is SEHNR and CDR2 is FQNEAQ (reference sequence). V lost 1 base and J lost 4; bases outside the gene matches: 11. The CDR3 extends over 18 amino acids. Using reference TRBV7-9 and TRBJ1-3 for the parts outside the CDR3, the full variable domain is DTGVSQNPRHKITKRGQNVTFRCDPISEHNRLYWYRQTLGQGPEFLTYFQNEAQLEKSRLLSDRFSAERPKGSFSTLEIQRTEQGDSAMYLCASSLGDRALTAGNTIYFGEGSWLTVV.

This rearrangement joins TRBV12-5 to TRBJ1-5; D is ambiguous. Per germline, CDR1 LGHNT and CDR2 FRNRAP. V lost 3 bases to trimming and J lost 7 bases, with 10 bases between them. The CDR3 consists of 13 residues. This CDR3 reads CASGFPNEQPQHF. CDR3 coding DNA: TGTGCTAGTGGTTTTCCCAATGAACAGCCCCAGCATTTT. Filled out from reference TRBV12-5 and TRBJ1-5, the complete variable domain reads DARVTQTPRHKVTEMGQEVTMRCQPILGHNTVFWYRQTMMQGLELLAYFRNRAPLDDSGMPKDRFSAEMPDATLATLKIQPSEPRDSAVYFCASGFPNEQPQHFGDGTRLSIL.

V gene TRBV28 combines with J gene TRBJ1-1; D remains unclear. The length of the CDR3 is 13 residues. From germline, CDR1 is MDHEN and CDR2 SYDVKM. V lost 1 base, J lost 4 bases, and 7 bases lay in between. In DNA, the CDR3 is TGTGCCAGCAGTTTATTAGGGTCCACTGAAGCTTTCTTT. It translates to CASSLLGSTEAFF.

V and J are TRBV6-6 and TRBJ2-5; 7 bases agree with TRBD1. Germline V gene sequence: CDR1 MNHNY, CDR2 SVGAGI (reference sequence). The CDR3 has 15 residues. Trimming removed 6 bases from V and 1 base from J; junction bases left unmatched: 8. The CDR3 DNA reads TGTGCCAGCAGATTCGGACAGGAGAGCCAAGAGACCCAGTACTTC. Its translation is CASRFGQESQETQYF.

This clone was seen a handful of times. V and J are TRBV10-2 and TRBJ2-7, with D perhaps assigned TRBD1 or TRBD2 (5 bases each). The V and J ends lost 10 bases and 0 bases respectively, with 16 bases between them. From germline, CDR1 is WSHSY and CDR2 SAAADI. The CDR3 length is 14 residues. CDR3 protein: CATRTAGSSYEQYF. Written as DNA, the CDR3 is TGCGCCACTCGGACGGCAGGGAGCTCCTACGAGCAGTACTTC.

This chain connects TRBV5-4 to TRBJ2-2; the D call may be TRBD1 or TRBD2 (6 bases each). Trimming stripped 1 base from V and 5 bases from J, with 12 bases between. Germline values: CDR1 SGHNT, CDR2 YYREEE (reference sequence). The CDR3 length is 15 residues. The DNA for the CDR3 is TGTGCCAGCAGCTTGTTTGGAGGGGGAACCGGGGAGCTGTTTTTT. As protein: CASSLFGGGTGELFF.

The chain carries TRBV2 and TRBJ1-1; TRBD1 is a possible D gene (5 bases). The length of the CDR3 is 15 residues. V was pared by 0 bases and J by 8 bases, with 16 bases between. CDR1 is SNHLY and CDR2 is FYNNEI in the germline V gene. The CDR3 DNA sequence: TGTGCCAGCAGTGAAGCGCTTGTTGGACACCAAGAAGCTTTCTTT. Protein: CASSEALVGHQEAFF. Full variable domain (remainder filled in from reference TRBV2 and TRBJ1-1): EPEVTQTPSHQVTQMGQEVILRCVPISNHLYFYWYRQILGQKVEFLVSFYNNEISEKSEIFDDQFSVERPDGSNFTLKIRSTKLEDSAMYFCASSEALVGHQEAFFGQGTRLTVV.

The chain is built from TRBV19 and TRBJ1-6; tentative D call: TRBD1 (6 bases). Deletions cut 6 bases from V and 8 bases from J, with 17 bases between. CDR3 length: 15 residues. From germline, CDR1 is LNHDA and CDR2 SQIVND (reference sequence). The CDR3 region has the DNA TGTGCCAGTAGGGCAGGGGCCCTCGTAGATTCACCCCTCCACTTT. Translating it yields CASRAGALVDSPLHF.

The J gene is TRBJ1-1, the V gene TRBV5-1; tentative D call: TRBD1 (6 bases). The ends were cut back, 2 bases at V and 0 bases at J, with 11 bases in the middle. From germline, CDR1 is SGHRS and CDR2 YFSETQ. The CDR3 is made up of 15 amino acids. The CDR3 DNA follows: TGCGCCAGCAGCTTAAGGGCAGGGGTGAACACTGAAGCTTTCTTT. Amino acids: CASSLRAGVNTEAFF.

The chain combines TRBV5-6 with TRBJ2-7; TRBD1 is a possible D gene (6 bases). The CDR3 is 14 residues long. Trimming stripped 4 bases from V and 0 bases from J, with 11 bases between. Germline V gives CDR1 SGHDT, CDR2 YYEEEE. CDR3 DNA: TGTGCCAGCAGCCCCGGACAGTCCTCCTACGAGCAGTACTTC. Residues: CASSPGQSSYEQYF.

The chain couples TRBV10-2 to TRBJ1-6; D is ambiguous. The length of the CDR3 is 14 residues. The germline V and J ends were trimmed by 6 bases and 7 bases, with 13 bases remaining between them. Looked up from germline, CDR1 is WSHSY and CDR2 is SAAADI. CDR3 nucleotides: TGCGCCAGCAGCAAAGGGATCCCCAATTCACCCCTCCACTTT. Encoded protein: CASSKGIPNSPLHF.

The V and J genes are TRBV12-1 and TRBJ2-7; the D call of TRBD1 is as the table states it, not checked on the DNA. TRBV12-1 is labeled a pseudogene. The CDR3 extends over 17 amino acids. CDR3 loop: CASSPWGWGRSSYEQYF. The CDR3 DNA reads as TGTGCCAGCAGCCCCTGGGGATGGGGCCGTAGCTCCTACGAGCAGTACTTC.

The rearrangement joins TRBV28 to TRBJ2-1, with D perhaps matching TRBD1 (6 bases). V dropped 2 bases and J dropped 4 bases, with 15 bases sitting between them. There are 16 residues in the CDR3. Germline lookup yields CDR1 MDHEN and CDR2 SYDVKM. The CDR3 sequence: CASSLASGGAYNEQFF. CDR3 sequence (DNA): TGTGCCAGCAGTTTAGCGTCTGGGGGCGCTTACAATGAGCAGTTCTTC. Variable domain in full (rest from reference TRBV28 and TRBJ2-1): DVKVTQSSRYLVKRTGEKVFLECVQDMDHENMFWYRQDPGLGLRLIYFSYDVKMKEKGDIPEGYSVSREKKERFSLILESASTNQTSMYLCASSLASGGAYNEQFFGPGTRLTVL.